The sequence of this T cell receptor beta chain was determined in a study of CDR3 diversity in severe acne. The CDR3 is 15 residues long. V gave up 6 bases and J gave up 4 bases; unmatched junction bases: 7. The germline CDR1 and CDR2 sequences are LNHDA and SQIVND (reference sequence). TCRdb re-called the PCR reads through MiXCR, storing one row per CDR3 protein. The sample consists of tens of thousands of distinct CDR3 sequences, roughly 51% of them appearing once. The sequenced material came from blood. The sequence was collected from a male donor in good health, without acne. The rearrangement uses TRBV19 and TRBJ1-5, with TRBD1 matching 9 bases. The CDR3 is CASRLTGGNNQPQHF. CDR3 sequence (DNA): TGTGCCAGTAGGCTGACAGGGGGGAATAATCAGCCCCAGCATTTT.